Following are 9 T cell receptor beta chains from one sample sequenced in a study of graft-versus-host responses after intestinal transplantation. Clones were sequenced by immunoSEQ multiplex PCR, and TCRdb holds only the in-frame ones, with some missing. The repertoire holds tens of thousands of clones, with 90% to 95% as singletons. These receptors are not linked to any known antigen. This material consisted of unstimulated CD8+ T cells sorted from spleen or lymph node cells, taken before intestinal transplant. Receptor source: a human donor who received an intestinal transplant.

This chain connects TRBV11-2 to TRBJ2-3; the match to TRBD2 covers 16 bases. CDR3 length: 18 residues. Germline V gene data show CDR1 as SGHAT and CDR2 as FQNNGV. V dropped 2 bases and J dropped 6; count of bases not matched to a gene: 8. The CDR3 nucleotides read TGTGCCAGCAGCTTATCCTCCGGGACTAGCGGGGGGGCGGATACGCAGTATTTT. Translated, it gives CASSLSSGTSGGADTQYF.

The chain couples TRBV4-2 to TRBJ1-6; no clear D gene. From germline, CDR1 is LGHNA and CDR2 YNFKEQ. The CDR3 length is 17 residues. Between the trimmed V and J ends, which lost 0 bases and 5 bases, there was a span of 14 bases. CDR3 sequence: CASSQDLGWENNSPLHF. CDR3 DNA: TGTGCCAGCAGCCAAGACTTAGGGTGGGAGAATAATTCACCCCTCCACTTT.

This chain joins TRBV9 and TRBJ2-7; 14 bases align to TRBD2. With V trimmed by 4 bases and J by 4 bases, 10 bases remained unmatched. Germline CDR1 and CDR2: SGDLS and YYNGEE. This CDR3 is 17 amino acids long. In DNA form, the CDR3 reads TGTGCCAGCAGCCCCCTGACTAGCGGGGGGGCCTCATACGAGCAGTACTTC. Its translation is CASSPLTSGGASYEQYF. Complete variable domain (other parts from reference TRBV9 and TRBJ2-7): DSGVTQTPKHLITATGQRVTLRCSPRSGDLSVYWYQQSLDQGLQFLIQYYNGEERAKGNILERFSAQQFPDLHSELNLSSLELGDSALYFCASSPLTSGGASYEQYFGPGTRLTVT.

The chain employs TRBV7-8 and TRBJ2-7; 9 bases match TRBD1. Germline CDR1 and CDR2: SGHVS and FQNEAQ. The CDR3 extends over 16 amino acids. The J segment lost 3 bases and the V segment lost 4 bases, leaving 10 bases of the junction unmatched. DNA of the CDR3: TGTGCCAGCAGCTCACCAGCGGGACAGGGCCACTACGAGCAGTACTTC. Its translation is CASSSPAGQGHYEQYF.

The CDR3 loop is CASSPSGQETQYF. The CDR3 DNA sequence: TGCGCCAGCAGCCCTAGCGGGCAAGAGACCCAGTACTTC. The chain has TRBV4-3 and TRBJ2-5; 8 nucleotides align to TRBD2. The CDR3 totals 13 residues. Germline-derived CDR1 and CDR2 are LGHNA and YSLEER. With 4 bases clipped from V and 2 bases from J, the junction kept 0 bases outside the gene matches.

The genes are TRBV13 and TRBJ1-5; 8 nucleotides agree with TRBD1. Germline assignment: CDR1 PRHDT and CDR2 FYEKMQ (reference sequence). This CDR3 spans 17 amino acids. J was trimmed by 2 bases and V by 5 bases; bases with no gene match: 11. CDR3 nucleotides: TGTGCCAGCAGCCTACAGGCCGCAGGGGGCGGCAATCAGCCCCAGCATTTT. Encoded protein: CASSLQAAGGGNQPQHF.

The chain joins TRBV4-1 to TRBJ2-7, with 7 nucleotides matching TRBD1. The CDR3 sequence is 13 residues long. With V trimmed by 2 bases and J by 6 bases, 4 bases remained unmatched. The germline gives CDR1 MGHRA, CDR2 YSYEKL. The CDR3 here is CASSQIDRVEQYF. CDR3 bases: TGCGCCAGCAGCCAAATCGACAGGGTCGAGCAGTACTTC.

CDR3 DNA: TGTGCCAGCAGTTACCCTGAGGCCCCCCTTTATGGCTACACCTTC. This codes for CASSYPEAPLYGYTF. V usage is TRBV6-5 and J usage is TRBJ1-2; unclear D gene. V gave up 2 bases and J gave up 5 bases, with 15 bases separating them. Looked up from germline, CDR1 is MNHEY and CDR2 is SVGAGI. CDR3 size: 15 residues.

Details on this clone: Other DNA sequences in this sample translate to the same CDR3. The J gene is TRBJ2-7, the V gene TRBV9, with 7 nucleotides matching TRBD1. Looked up from germline, CDR1 is SGDLS and CDR2 is YYNGEE. Trimming cost V 2 bases and J 2 bases; bases outside gene matches: 1. The CDR3 is 13 residues long. The CDR3 DNA sequence: TGTGCCAGCAGCGTCGGGACAGCCTACGAGCAGTACTTC. As protein: CASSVGTAYEQYF.